A selection of T cell receptor beta chains follows, all from one sample in a study of radiation and T cells in renal cell carcinoma. Measured with immunoSEQ multiplex PCR; TCRdb has only the in-frame clones, and not every one. Here the sample spans 150,000 or so clones, about 88% being singletons. This specimen was blood, taken from a patient whose treatment included radiotherapy and nephrectomy. All receptors come from a woman in her fifties or sixties with renal cell carcinoma. The CDR3 runs from the conserved cysteine through the conserved F or W. Fields, in order: D gene, clone size, V gene, J gene, CDR3 DNA, CDR3 protein. The D gene is left open where the match is weak. Only part of the rows carry a size: once, few, many, or a class if the clone is expanded.

>NA|once|TRBV6-5|TRBJ1-6
TGTGCCAGCAGCGGGACCGAATCTTCACCCCTCCACTTT
CASSGTESSPLHF
>TRBD2|once|TRBV4-1|TRBJ2-7
TGCGCCAGCAGCCTGGGGGGGATGGGGGAGCAGTACTTC
CASSLGGMGEQYF
>TRBD1|NA|TRBV28|TRBJ2-7
TGTGCCAGCAGTTTATGGGCTGGGACAGGGTCCTACGAGCAGTACTTC
CASSLWAGTGSYEQYF
>NA|once|TRBV7-8|TRBJ1-1
TGTGCCAGCAGCGGGAGGTTAGGGTCAGGCACTGAAGCTTTCTTT
CASSGRLGSGTEAFF
>NA|NA|TRBV18|TRBJ1-1
TGTGCCAGCTCACCAACGAGAGCTTCGAACACTGAAGCTTTCTTT
CASSPTRASNTEAFF
>NA|NA|TRBV30|TRBJ2-1
TGTGCCTGGATTGGGGGGAGGCGGGGCGCCTACAATGAGCAGTTCTTC
CAWIGGRRGAYNEQFF
>NA|NA|TRBV5-5|TRBJ1-2
TGTGCCAGCAGCCCCGAATGGGGGGGACCTGATGGCTACACCTTC
CASSPEWGGPDGYTF
>TRBD2|NA|TRBV9|TRBJ2-3
TGTGCCAGCAGCGCGCCGACTAGCGGGGGTGGTGCAGATACGCAGTATTTT
CASSAPTSGGGADTQYF
>TRBD1|NA|TRBV18|TRBJ1-5
TGTGCCAGCTCACCCACACAGGGGGCCGGACAGCCCCAGCATTTT
CASSPTQGAGQPQHF
>NA|NA|TRBV9|TRBJ2-7
TGTGCCAGCAGCGTAGGATTCGAGCAGTCCTACGAGCAGTACTTC
CASSVGFEQSYEQYF
>NA|NA|TRBV9|TRBJ2-7
TGTGCCAGCAGCGTAGGTAACGTTCTGGGAGAGGAGCAGTACTTC
CASSVGNVLGEEQYF
>NA|NA|TRBV25-1|TRBJ1-4
TGTGCCAGCAGTGGGTTGGGGGGCTTTGGGGAAAAACTGTTTTTT
CASSGLGGFGEKLFF
>TRBD1|NA|TRBV2|TRBJ2-7
TGTGCCAGCAGTGAAGGATGGGACAGGATCTACGAGCAGTACTTC
CASSEGWDRIYEQYF
>NA|NA|TRBV9|TRBJ1-2
TGTGCCAGCAGCGTAGGGGGGGCGGATGGCTACACCTTC
CASSVGGADGYTF
>NA|NA|TRBV14|TRBJ1-2
TGTGCCAGCAGCCAAATTAAGCAGAACTATGGCTACACCTTC
CASSQIKQNYGYTF
>NA|NA|TRBV9|TRBJ2-7
TGTGCCAGCAGCGTAGCTGGGGTAGACACCTACGAGCAGTACTTC
CASSVAGVDTYEQYF
>TRBD2|once|TRBV6-5|TRBJ2-1
TGTGCCAGCAGGGGACTAGCGGACAATGAGCAGTTCTTC
CASRGLADNEQFF
>NA|NA|TRBV6-4|TRBJ1-1
TGTGCCAGCAGTGCCACCGGGAGAGGCAGGAGGGGTTTCGAAGCTTTCTTT
CASSATGRGRRGFEAFF
>TRBD2|NA|TRBV5-1|TRBJ2-3
TGCGCCAGCAGCCAACTGCCCGGGGGGGCCACAGGGACTAGCACAGATACGCAGTATTTT
CASSQLPGGATGTSTDTQYF
>NA|NA|TRBV2|TRBJ1-5
TGTGCCAGCAGTGAGGAGGGCAATCAGCCCCAGCATTTT
CASSEEGNQPQHF
>NA|few|TRBV5-1|TRBJ2-2
TGCGCCAGCAGCTTGCGGGGCCCGCCCGGGGAGCTGTTTTTT
CASSLRGPPGELFF
>TRBD2|NA|TRBV2|TRBJ2-1
TGTGCCAGCAGTGAGGATAGCGGGGGGGCCTCAAATGAGCAGTTCTTC
CASSEDSGGASNEQFF
>NA|NA|TRBV28|TRBJ1-1
TGTGCCAGCAGTTTGGGTGCCTTCGGTGTCACTGAAGCTTTCTTT
CASSLGAFGVTEAFF
>NA|NA|TRBV7-6|TRBJ1-4
TGTGCCAGCAGCCTAACCCCAAGTGAAACTAATGAAAAACTGTTTTTT
CASSLTPSETNEKLFF
>NA|once|TRBV18|TRBJ1-3
TGTGCCAGCTCACCACAGGGTCCTGGAAACACCATATATTTT
CASSPQGPGNTIYF
>TRBD1|NA|TRBV4-2|TRBJ1-6
TGTGCCAGCAGCCAAGACCTGTTAACCGGGACAGTTCTCCACTTT
CASSQDLLTGTVLHF
>NA|NA|TRBV18|TRBJ2-7
TGTGCCAGCTCACCACAGGGGAACACACTACACGAGCAGTACTTC
CASSPQGNTLHEQYF
>NA|NA|TRBV7-3|TRBJ2-5
TGTGCCAGCAGCTTGGGCCAACAAGAGACCCAGTACTTC
CASSLGQQETQYF
>NA|NA|TRBV7-2|TRBJ2-7
TGTGCCAGCAGCTTTGAGGAACCTACGGGGCAGTACTTC
CASSFEEPTGQYF
>NA|NA|TRBV9|TRBJ2-2
TGTGCCAGCAGCGTTCGGACTACCGGGGAGCTGTTTTTT
CASSVRTTGELFF
>TRBD2|once|TRBV6-5|TRBJ2-5
TGTGCCAGCAGTTTGCGCGGGGGGTTTCAAGAGACCCAGTACTTC
CASSLRGGFQETQYF
>NA|NA|TRBV7-8|TRBJ2-7
TGTGCCAGCAGCTTCGACGGACTGACCGGGGAGCAGTACTTC
CASSFDGLTGEQYF
>NA|once|TRBV15|TRBJ1-2
TGTGCCACCAGCAGAGAAAGGACAGAAGGGGAAGGCTACACCTTC
CATSRERTEGEGYTF
>NA|NA|TRBV11-2|TRBJ1-4
TGTGCCAGCAGCTTCAGATCCGGGCCGCTTGAAAAACTGTTTTTT
CASSFRSGPLEKLFF
>NA|NA|TRBV6-1|TRBJ1-1
TGTGCCAGCAGTGCAATTGGACAAAACACTGAAGCTTTCTTT
CASSAIGQNTEAFF
>TRBD1|NA|TRBV2|TRBJ2-7
TGTGCCAGCAGCGAACAGGGGGTCTACGAGCAGTACTTC
CASSEQGVYEQYF
>NA|once|TRBV6-6|TRBJ1-2
TGTGCCAGCAGTCCCCCGGGACAAAGGAGCTATGGCTACACCTTC
CASSPPGQRSYGYTF